This TCR beta chain was sequenced during a study of blood T cell repertoires in COVID-19 (dated by TCRdb to about 2020). Regarding the study in general: The collaborator samples originated in the United States, Italy and Spain and spanned the acute and convalescent phases of COVID-19. The material from the prospective study consisted of cDNA or gDNA derived from T cells, B-cell-depleted T cells, or PBMCs. Deeply sampled blood TCRbeta repertoires from subjects exposed to, actively infected with, or recovered from COVID-19 were included in the dataset. A freely available public database, intended as a resource for researchers studying the immune response to SARS-CoV-2, is where the repertoires were released. The samples were drawn from two sources: the first 160 participants of the ongoing ImmuneRACE study, and some 1,300 subjects contributed by 6 global collaborators. The sample metadata nearly always contained a de-identified subject ID, COVID-19 status, age in years and sex. Where available, HLA class I and class II types were taken from metadata supplied by the sample provider and were not determined by assay-based typing. On the study overall, not on this receptor specifically: The quantity of clinical and demographic metadata differed by source and by participant and was supplied without curation.

Collaborating institutions collected whole blood in K2EDTA tubes following their own protocols. For TCRbeta analysis, collaborators shipped samples as frozen whole blood, isolated PBMCs, or DNA extracted from either of those sample types. TCRbeta CDR3 regions were amplified from genomic DNA using the immunoSEQ Assay, a bias-controlled multiplex PCR. The authors' analysis ran thus. The number of nucleated cells in each sample was estimated by amplification of reference gene primers within the assay. To quantify the absolute abundance of each unique TCRbeta CDR3 rearrangement, sequence reads were collapsed and filtered. For each sample, productive Simpson clonality was calculated as the square root of Simpson's diversity index over productive rearrangements. In TCRdb, the immuneACCESS table is reduced to in-frame sequences with V and J assigned. These tables do not hold every clone; where another copy was compared, an unresolved V gene accounts for under half, and the others remain unexplained. V and J calls plus clone size are reproduced from that table; the DNA served to infer D and trimming. Counted in this sample were tens of thousands of clones; around 88% of them appeared once. Jointly, the top ten make up about 15% of the sample.

Including cysteine and phenylalanine, the CDR3 has 15 amino acids. Just CDR3 DNA is preserved here, 45 bases in frame from base 1. CDR1 and CDR2 (SEHNR, FQNEAQ) derive from the germline V gene (reference sequence). V sheds 2 bases and J sheds 3 bases, leaving 13 bases between their ends. A remark on this clone: What antigen it recognizes has not been identified. The record has no base qualities; no much larger clone is one base away.

The receptor was isolated from a human donor in a cohort sampled during active COVID-19. The sequenced sample consisted of peripheral blood. The rearranged segments are TRBV7-9 and TRBJ1-1; the D segment cannot be called with confidence. CDR3 loop: CASSLIAVGDTEAFF. The DNA is as follows: TGTGCCAGCAGCTTAATCGCCGTCGGGGACACTGAAGCTTTCTTT.